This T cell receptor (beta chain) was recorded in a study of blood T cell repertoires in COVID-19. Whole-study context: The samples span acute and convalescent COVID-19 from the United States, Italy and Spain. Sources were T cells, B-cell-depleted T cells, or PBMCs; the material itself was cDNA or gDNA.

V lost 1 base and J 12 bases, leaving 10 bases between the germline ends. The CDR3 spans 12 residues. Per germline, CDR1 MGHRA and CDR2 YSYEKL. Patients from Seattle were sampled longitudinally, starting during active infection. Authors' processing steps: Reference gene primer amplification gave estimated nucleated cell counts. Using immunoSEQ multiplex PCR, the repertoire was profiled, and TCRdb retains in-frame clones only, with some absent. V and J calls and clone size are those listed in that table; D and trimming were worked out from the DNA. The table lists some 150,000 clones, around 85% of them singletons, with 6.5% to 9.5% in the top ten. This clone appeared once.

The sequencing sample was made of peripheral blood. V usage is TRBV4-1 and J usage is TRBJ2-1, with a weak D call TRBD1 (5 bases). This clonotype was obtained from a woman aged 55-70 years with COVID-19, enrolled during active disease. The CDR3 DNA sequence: TGCGCCAGCAGCCAAGGCGGCCAGGGGCAGTTCTTC. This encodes CASSQGGQGQFF.